This record looks at one T cell receptor beta chain sequence and its context. This sample was taken from a study of T cell responses to AZD1222 COVID-19 vaccine. TCRdb keeps only in-frame clones here, not all; method: immunoSEQ multiplex PCR. The sample lists fewer than 55,000 clones, more than 65% occurring once. The source is an adult in good health. The specimen was peripheral blood, collected on day 0 of MenACWY control vaccination.

CDR3 region: CASSPLDPYTGELFF. In nucleotides, the CDR3 is TGTGCCAGCAGTCCCCTGGATCCTTACACCGGGGAGCTGTTTTTT. The chain links TRBV6-2 or TRBV6-3 to TRBJ2-2; D unclear. Trimming left V 5 bases short and J 3 bases short, with 13 bases between. CDR3 length equals 15 residues. The germline V gene has CDR1 MNHEY and CDR2 SVGEGT.